The 5 T cell receptor beta chains presented below share a single source sample, sequenced in a study of blood T cell repertoires in COVID-19. Measured with immunoSEQ multiplex PCR; TCRdb has only the in-frame clones, and not every one. This repertoire shows 130,000 or so clones, more than 85% found once; its top ten account for less than 20%. Material: peripheral blood. These TCRs come from a man aged 50 to 59 with active or convalescent COVID-19.

The V call is TRBV7-9, the J call TRBJ2-1; weak D call: TRBD1 (6 bases). The CDR3 is made up of 12 amino acids. Germline V gene data show CDR1 as SEHNR and CDR2 as FQNEAQ (reference sequence). The V end lost 7 bases, the J end lost 4 bases, and 8 bases lay between the germline ends. The CDR3 sequence is CASTTGYNEQFF. The CDR3 coding sequence is TGTGCCAGCACGACAGGTTACAATGAGCAGTTCTTC. The full variable domain, rest sourced from reference TRBV7-9 and TRBJ2-1, is DTGVSQNPRHKITKRGQNVTFRCDPISEHNRLYWYRQTLGQGPEFLTYFQNEAQLEKSRLLSDRFSAERPKGSFSTLEIQRTEQGDSAMYLCASTTGYNEQFFGPGTRLTVL.

This chain joins TRBV7-8 and TRBJ2-3, with TRBD2 matching over 11 bases. Germline V gene lookup returns CDR1 SGHVS and CDR2 FQNEAQ. This CDR3 comprises 16 residues. V lost 1 base to trimming and J lost 4 bases; unmatched junction nucleotides: 4. In DNA, the CDR3 is TGTGCCAGCAGCTTAGTTAGCGGGAGGGCCGCAGATACGCAGTATTTT. Protein sequence: CASSLVSGRAADTQYF.

This clone has a single count. The chain joins TRBV20-1 to TRBJ2-1, with 10 bases that match TRBD1. The junction had 5 bases not matched to a gene; V was cut back by 3 bases and J by 6 bases. This CDR3 has 14 amino acids. In germline, CDR1 is DFQATT, CDR2 SNEGSKA (reference sequence). The CDR3 nucleotides are TGCAGTGCTAGTAGACAGGGGGCGGGCAATGAGCAGTTCTTC. It yields the protein CSASRQGAGNEQFF.

CDR3 sequence (DNA): TGCGCCAGCAGCTTGGAATTGGCGGGAAAGGGCAATGAGCAGTTCTTC. Amino acid sequence: CASSLELAGKGNEQFF. The chain joins TRBV5-1 to TRBJ2-1; D might be TRBD2 (6 bases). CDR1 is SGHRS and CDR2 is YFSETQ in the germline V gene. The CDR3 contains 16 residues. V lost 0 bases to trimming and J lost 6 bases, with 16 bases between them. The full variable domain, completed using reference TRBV5-1 and TRBJ2-1, is KAGVTQTPRYLIKTRGQQVTLSCSPISGHRSVSWYQQTPGQGLQFLFEYFSETQRNKGNFPGRFSGRQFSNSRSEMNVSTLELGDSALYLCASSLELAGKGNEQFFGPGTRLTVL.

V usage is TRBV7-2 and J usage is TRBJ2-7, with a tentative D call TRBD1 (6 bases). V was trimmed by 6 bases and J by 5 bases, leaving 14 bases between them. Germline CDR1 SGHTA, CDR2 FQGNSA. The CDR3 loop spans 13 amino acids. The chain's CDR3 is CASRFTGSHEQYF. The CDR3 DNA follows: TGTGCCAGCAGATTTACAGGGTCCCACGAGCAGTACTTC.